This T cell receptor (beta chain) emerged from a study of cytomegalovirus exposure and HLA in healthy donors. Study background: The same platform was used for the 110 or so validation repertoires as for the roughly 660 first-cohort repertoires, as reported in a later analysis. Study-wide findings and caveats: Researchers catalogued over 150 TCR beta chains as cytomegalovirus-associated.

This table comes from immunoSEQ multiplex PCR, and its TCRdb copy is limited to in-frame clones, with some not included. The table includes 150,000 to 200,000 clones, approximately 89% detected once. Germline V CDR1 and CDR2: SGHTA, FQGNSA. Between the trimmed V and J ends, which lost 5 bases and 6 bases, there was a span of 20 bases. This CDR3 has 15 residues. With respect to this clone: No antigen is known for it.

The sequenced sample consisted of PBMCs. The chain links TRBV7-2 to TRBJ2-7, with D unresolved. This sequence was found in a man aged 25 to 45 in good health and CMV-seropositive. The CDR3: CASSARQDSGGEQYF. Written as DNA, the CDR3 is TGTGCCAGCAGCGCGCGGCAGGATTCAGGCGGCGAGCAGTACTTC.